These 7 T cell receptor beta chains were all obtained from the same sample, sequenced in a study of T-cell reconstitution after alpha-beta-depleted transplantation in children. Study-level points and caveats: One year after transplant, T-cell counts and diversity came mostly from newly produced T cells.

Antigens for these TCRs are unknown. For TCRbeta, the library was prepared with unique molecular identifiers. MiXCR, run by TCRdb on the PCR reads, gives a single entry per CDR3 protein. The table lists about 300,000 distinct CDR3 sequences, almost 8% of them singletons. The sequencing used peripheral blood, collected 360 days after TCRalphabeta/CD19-depleted stem cell transplant. These receptors were collected from a female patient aged 2 to 10 who had a stem cell transplant for Fanconi anemia, so the T cells may come from the graft donor.

About this clonotype itself: This clone may be a read error of a much larger clone one base away. This chain connects TRBV5-6 to TRBJ2-1; no definite D call. The CDR3 sequence is 11 residues long. Germline assignment: CDR1 SGHDT and CDR2 YYEEEE. Trimming removed 8 bases at V and 2 bases at J, with 5 bases between. The CDR3: CARGTYNEQFF. The CDR3 DNA follows: TGTGCCAGGGGCACCTACAATGAGCAGTTCTTC. The full variable domain, in which reference TRBV5-6 and TRBJ2-1 provide the parts outside the CDR3, is DAGVTQSPTHLIKTRGQQVTLRCSPKSGHDTVSWYQQALGQGPQFIFQYYEEEERQRGNFPDRFSGHQFPNYSSELNVNALLLGDSALYLCARGTYNEQFFGPGTRLTVL.

This clonotype was seen repeatedly, ten times or more. The rearrangement uses TRBV6-5 and TRBJ2-2, with 10 bases lining up with TRBD2. The CDR3 contains 16 residues. The germline V gene has CDR1 MNHEY and CDR2 SVGAGI. With V trimmed by 2 bases and J by 8 bases, 8 bases remained unmatched. The CDR3 here is CASSYVASGSLGELFF. The CDR3 bases are TGTGCCAGCAGTTACGTGGCTAGCGGGAGTTTAGGGGAGCTGTTTTTT.

This clonotype was counted between two and nine times. This chain joins TRBV12-3 or TRBV12-4 and TRBJ1-5, with D maybe TRBD1 (5 bases). The CDR3 is 14 residues long. The V end was cut by 6 bases, the J end by 7 bases, with 16 bases between. The CDR3 DNA is TGTGCCAGCAGCAAATATCAGGGACCACAGCCCCAGCATTTT. Translation: CASSKYQGPQPQHF.

This clonotype has ten or more counts. V is TRBV27 and J is TRBJ1-1; TRBD1 is a possible D gene (5 bases). The CDR3 is 16 residues long. Trimming removed 2 bases from V and 2 bases from J, with 15 bases in between. Germline CDR1 reads MNHEY; CDR2 reads SMNVEV (reference sequence). The CDR3 DNA reads TGTGCCAGCAGTTTACGGGGGGAAGGAAAAAACACTGAAGCTTTCTTT. It translates to CASSLRGEGKNTEAFF.

This clonotype came up many times. This CDR3 is CASSPSGITGELFF. The DNA of the CDR3 is TGTGCCAGCAGTCCCTCAGGGATCACCGGGGAGCTGTTTTTT. This sequence joins TRBV12-3 or TRBV12-4 and TRBJ2-2; D might be TRBD1 (5 bases). The germline V and J ends were trimmed by 5 bases and 4 bases, with 11 bases remaining between them. The CDR3 totals 14 residues.

The V call is TRBV6-5, the J call TRBJ2-1; D unclear. Per the germline V gene, CDR1 is MNHEY and CDR2 is SVGAGI. V was shortened by 2 bases and J by 6 bases, with 14 bases between the two germline ends. The CDR3 extends over 15 amino acids. CDR3 in DNA: TGTGCCAGCAGTTACGGGGAAGGATCAATCAATGAGCAGTTCTTC. Translated: CASSYGEGSINEQFF.

In this sample, this clonotype turned up many times. The chain links TRBV5-1 to TRBJ2-3; D possibly corresponds to TRBD2 (6 bases). V dropped 5 bases and J dropped 7 bases, with 17 bases sitting between them. The CDR3 spans 14 residues. In germline, CDR1 is SGHRS, CDR2 YFSETQ. Written as DNA, the CDR3 is TGCGCCAGCAGTCTAGAATGGGACTCCCATACGCAGTATTTT. Translation gives CASSLEWDSHTQYF.